This T cell receptor beta chain was found in a study of control samples from healthy donors and cancer patients (dated by TCRdb to 2018 to 2021). Library construction relied on the immunoSEQ multiplex PCR assay. Imported from immuneACCESS, the table was reduced by TCRdb to in-frame sequences with V and J called. These copies leave out some clones; in studies compared against another copy, an unresolved V gene accounts for under half, and the cause of the remainder is not known. This sample has some 80,000 clones in its table, and around 92% of those were observed once. Jointly, the top ten make up less than 7% of the sample. As to this clone: Its antigen is currently not known. No base-level quality is on record; no much larger clone is a single base apart.

The receptor comes from a man over 45 in good health. What was sequenced was blood.

The bases are TGCAGTGCTAGTTTGGGGGTAAAGGAAAAACTGTTTTTT. Protein translation: CSASLGVKEKLFF. The sequence links TRBV20-1 to TRBJ1-4; TRBD1 is perhaps the D gene, given 5 matching bases. V sheds 3 bases and J sheds 8 bases, leaving 13 bases between their ends. Via the germline V gene (reference sequence), CDR1 is DFQATT and CDR2 SNEGSKA. The CDR3 goes from the cysteine to the phenylalanine over 13 residues. Just the 39-base CDR3 DNA is kept, in frame starting at base 1.